This note documents a single TCR beta chain sequence. Its antigen is unidentified. Germline V CDR1 and CDR2: MDHEN, SYDVKM. The CDR3 extends over 14 amino acids. V lost 8 bases, J lost 5 bases, and 18 bases lay in between. Using immunoSEQ multiplex PCR, the repertoire was profiled, and TCRdb retains in-frame clones only, with some absent. The sample lists around 140,000 clones, approximately 90% occurring once. These data belong to a study of T cell responses to AZD1222 COVID-19 vaccine. Study-level results: Donors in the cohort were predominantly white British and more often female, and clonal diversity was possibly underestimated. Vaccination with two AZD1222 doses was followed by a rise in Spike-specific TCR breadth and depth.

This specimen was peripheral blood, taken on day 0 of AZD1222 vaccination. The chain carries TRBV28 and TRBJ1-2, with D tentatively TRBD1 (6 bases). This sequence originates from an adult in good health. CDR3 coding DNA: TGTGCCAGCCAGCGGGGGCCGGAAAGGTATGGCTACACCTTC. This gives the protein CASQRGPERYGYTF.